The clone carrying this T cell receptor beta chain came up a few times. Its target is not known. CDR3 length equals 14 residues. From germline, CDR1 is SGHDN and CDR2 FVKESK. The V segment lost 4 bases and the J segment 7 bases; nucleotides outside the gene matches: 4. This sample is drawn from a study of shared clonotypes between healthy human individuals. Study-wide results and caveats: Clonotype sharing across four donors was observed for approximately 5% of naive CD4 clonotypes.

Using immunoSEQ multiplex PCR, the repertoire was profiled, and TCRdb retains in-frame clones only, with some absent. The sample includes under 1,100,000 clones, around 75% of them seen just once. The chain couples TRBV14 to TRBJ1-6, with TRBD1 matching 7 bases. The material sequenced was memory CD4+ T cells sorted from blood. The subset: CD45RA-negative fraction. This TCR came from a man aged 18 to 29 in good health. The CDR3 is CASSRGQRNSPLHF. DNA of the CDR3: TGTGCCAGCAGCCGGGGACAGAGAAATTCACCCCTCCACTTT.